Presented here are 14 T cell receptor beta chains from one specimen sequenced in a study of T cell repertoires in cytomegalovirus infection. Their target antigens are unknown. TCRdb passed the reads through MiXCR, listing each CDR3 protein once. The sample contains about a million distinct CDR3 sequences, roughly 30% of which appear only once. The specimen was cultured CD8+ T cells from PBMCs, collected from culture after CMV antigen stimulation. The source of these receptors is a human donor in good health (CMV status not recorded). Some clones in this sample may be carry-over from other donors' samples.

A few counts support this clonotype. V gene TRBV5-6 combines with J gene TRBJ1-1; D is possibly TRBD1 (6 bases). The CDR3 has 13 amino acids. Trimming stripped 5 bases from V and 7 bases from J, with 15 bases between. In germline, CDR1 is SGHDT, CDR2 YYEEEE. CDR3 loop: CASSFYSDSEAFF. The CDR3 DNA follows: TGTGCCAGCAGTTTTTATTCGGACAGTGAAGCTTTCTTT.

This clonotype has ten or more counts. The V call is TRBV7-2, the J call TRBJ2-4; the D is unclear. CDR1 and CDR2 from the germline V gene are SGHTA and FQGNSA. V was shortened by 9 bases and J by 0 bases, with 12 bases between the two germline ends. This CDR3 comprises 14 residues. CDR3 loop: CARAGVLAKNIQYF. The CDR3 coding sequence is TGTGCCAGGGCTGGGGTTCTAGCCAAAAACATTCAGTACTTC.

Only one count was recorded for this clonotype. A much more abundant neighbour one base away suggests this may be a read error. The limits of the CDR3 on the DNA are not certain, so only TCRdb's listed CDR3 is given. The rearrangement uses TRBV2 and TRBJ1-1. From its first to its last residue, the CDR3 has 11 amino acids. Germline CDR1 SNHLY, CDR2 FYNNEI. The CDR3 is CASILDTEAFF.

This clonotype was seen at least ten times. This sequence joins TRBV7-2 and TRBJ1-6; the match to TRBD1 covers 10 bases. CDR3 length: 17 residues. The junction had 7 bases not matched to a gene; V was cut back by 2 bases and J by 6 bases. Germline CDR1 reads SGHTA; CDR2 reads FQGNSA. In DNA form, the CDR3 reads TGTGCCAGCAGCTTAAACCCCGACAGGGGGCTTAATTCACCCCTCCACTTT. It translates to CASSLNPDRGLNSPLHF.

This rearrangement joins TRBV19 to TRBJ2-3; TRBD1 agrees at 7 bases. The V gene end was trimmed by 11 bases and the J gene end by 0 bases; junction bases not matched to a gene: 14. This CDR3 spans 16 amino acids. The V gene's germline CDR1 is LNHDA and CDR2 SQIVND (reference sequence). The CDR3 loop reads CASNPRGQESTDTQYF. CDR3 bases: TGTGCCTCCAACCCCCGCGGACAGGAGAGCACAGATACGCAGTATTTT.

The CDR3, as DNA: TGTGCCAGCAGCCCCCCCACTAGCCTACCCTCCTACGAGCAGTACTTC. This gives the protein CASSPPTSLPSYEQYF. J is TRBJ2-7 and V is TRBV7-9, with D perhaps matching TRBD2 (6 bases). Between the trimmed V and J ends, which lost 5 bases and 0 bases, there was a span of 17 bases. There are 16 residues in the CDR3. The germline V gene encodes CDR1 SEHNR and CDR2 FQNEAQ (reference sequence).

This clonotype was detected a few times. This chain links TRBV28 with TRBJ2-3, with a possible D match to TRBD2 (5 bases). Looked up from germline, CDR1 is MDHEN and CDR2 is SYDVKM. Trimming stripped 9 bases from V and 0 bases from J, with 10 bases between. The CDR3 runs 13 residues. The CDR3 coding sequence is TGTGCCAGGAGACTATCGAGCACAGATACGCAGTATTTT. Amino acid sequence: CARRLSSTDTQYF. Full variable domain (remainder filled in from reference TRBV28 and TRBJ2-3): DVKVTQSSRYLVKRTGEKVFLECVQDMDHENMFWYRQDPGLGLRLIYFSYDVKMKEKGDIPEGYSVSREKKERFSLILESASTNQTSMYLCARRLSSTDTQYFGPGTRLTVL.

In its sample, this clonotype was seen many times. CDR3 sequence reads: CASSLRGANTEAFF. Written as DNA, the CDR3 is TGTGCCAGCAGTTTACGGGGAGCGAACACTGAAGCTTTCTTT. The genes are TRBV27 and TRBJ1-1; D remains unclear. The CDR3 runs 14 residues. Trimming removed 2 bases at V and 1 base at J, with 8 bases between. The germline gives CDR1 MNHEY, CDR2 SMNVEV (reference sequence).

J is TRBJ2-4 and V is TRBV6-2 or TRBV6-3, with D possibly being TRBD2 (5 bases). The CDR3 runs to 14 residues. V gave up 6 bases and J gave up 1 base, with 10 bases separating them. From germline, CDR1 is MNHEY and CDR2 SVGEGT. The CDR3 DNA is TGTGCCAGCAGGACGGGGAATGCCAAAAACATTCAGTACTTC. Translated, it gives CASRTGNAKNIQYF.

The J gene is TRBJ2-5, the V gene TRBV6-2 or TRBV6-3; 8 bases agree with TRBD2. Per germline, CDR1 MNHEY and CDR2 SVGEGT. With 0 bases clipped from V and 5 bases from J, the junction kept 11 bases outside the gene matches. The CDR3 covers 17 residues. In nucleotides, the CDR3 is TGTGCCAGCAGTTACTCGGCGCTAGCGGGCCCCGGGGAGACCCAGTACTTC. Translation: CASSYSALAGPGETQYF.

The chain joins TRBV6-5 to TRBJ2-3; no clear D. Per the germline V gene, CDR1 is MNHEY and CDR2 is SVGAGI. The CDR3 loop spans 13 amino acids. V was trimmed by 0 bases and J by 3 bases, leaving 4 bases between them. This CDR3 reads CASSYSQTDTQYF. DNA for the CDR3: TGTGCCAGCAGTTACTCCCAGACAGATACGCAGTATTTT.

J is TRBJ2-1 and V is TRBV4-3, with D unclear. V lost 3 bases and J lost 2, with 5 bases in between. Germline assignment: CDR1 LGHNA and CDR2 YSLEER. The CDR3 runs to 13 residues. The CDR3 is CASSQVAYNEQFF. The DNA for the CDR3 is TGCGCCAGCAGCCAGGTTGCCTACAATGAGCAGTTCTTC.

This clonotype was detected a few times. The chain couples TRBV11-3 to TRBJ1-1; TRBD1 agrees at 7 bases. The V segment lost 0 bases and the J segment 2 bases; nucleotides outside the gene matches: 6. This CDR3 comprises 16 residues. Germline CDR1 is SGHNT and CDR2 is YENEEA. CDR3 in amino acids: CASSLEGDSLNTEAFF. In DNA form, the CDR3 reads TGTGCCAGCAGCTTAGAGGGGGACAGCCTCAACACTGAAGCTTTCTTT.

The rearrangement joins TRBV27 to TRBJ2-3; 7 bases agree with TRBD1. The CDR3 totals 14 residues. The ends lost 3 bases at V and 10 bases at J; junction bases unmatched: 10. CDR1 and CDR2 from the germline V gene are MNHEY and SMNVEV (reference sequence). Written as DNA, the CDR3 is TGTGCCAGCAGTTTTCCCCCTCCGGGACAGTCGCAGTATTTT. As protein: CASSFPPPGQSQYF.